These 26 T cell receptor beta chains were sequenced from one sample in a study of OX40 agonist ivuxolimab in advanced cancers. Measured with immunoSEQ multiplex PCR; TCRdb has only the in-frame clones, and not every one. The sample gives about 13,000 clones, about three quarters of which show up once; 39% is in the top ten. The source was CD4+ or CD8+ T cells sorted from blood, collected in a trial of the OX40 agonist ivuxolimab. The receptors derive from an adult with an advanced solid tumor such as melanoma, head and neck, liver or kidney cancer.

The chain has TRBV11-2 and TRBJ2-1; 12 bases are a match to TRBD2. V shed 2 bases, J shed 8 bases, and the junction held 13 bases outside the gene matches. Germline CDR1 is SGHAT and CDR2 is FQNNGV. The CDR3 contains 18 residues. The CDR3 is CASSLFLAGGPVPHEQFF. For the CDR3, the DNA is TGTGCCAGCAGCTTATTTCTAGCGGGAGGGCCGGTCCCCCATGAGCAGTTCTTC.

Only a few counts were recorded for this clone. The CDR3 spells CASSDSIGGPDTQYF. The CDR3 DNA reads TGTGCCAGCAGTGACTCGATTGGGGGCCCAGATACGCAGTATTTT. The genes are TRBV6-4 and TRBJ2-3; a weak D match, TRBD1 (6 bases). From germline, CDR1 is MRHNA and CDR2 SNTAGT. This CDR3 comprises 15 residues. With 0 bases removed from V and 4 bases from J, the gap between germline ends came to 11 bases.

This clone was found once. The V gene is TRBV6-9, the J gene TRBJ2-7, with 10 nucleotides matching TRBD2. V lost 7 bases to trimming and J lost 4 bases; unmatched junction nucleotides: 7. CDR1 and CDR2 (germline): MNHGY, SVAAGI. CDR3 length: 14 amino acids. The CDR3 DNA follows: TGTGCCAGCATACTCCCTAGCGGGAGATACGAGCAGTACTTC. It codes for CASILPSGRYEQYF.

The chain couples TRBV13 to TRBJ1-2; possibly TRBD1 for D (5 bases). V shed 0 bases and J shed 2 bases, with 10 bases lying between them. Germline V gene sequence: CDR1 PRHDT, CDR2 FYEKMQ (reference sequence). CDR3 length: 15 amino acids. The CDR3 region is CASSLGQGVNYGYTF. Written as DNA, the CDR3 is TGTGCCAGCAGCTTAGGGCAGGGCGTAAACTATGGCTACACCTTC. The full variable domain, with the rest looked up from reference TRBV13 and TRBJ1-2, is AAGVIQSPRHLIKEKRETATLKCYPIPRHDTVYWYQQGPGQDPQFLISFYEKMQSDKGSIPDRFSAQQFSDYHSELNMSSLELGDSALYFCASSLGQGVNYGYTFGSGTRLTVV.

The V and J genes are TRBV30 and TRBJ2-7; 10 bases map to TRBD1. Trimming took 5 bases from V and 3 from J; bases not matched to a gene: 7. Germline values: CDR1 GTSNPN, CDR2 SVGIG (reference sequence). This CDR3 region has 14 residues. CDR3 sequence (DNA): TGTGCCTGGGAACACCGGGACAGGGGCTACGAGCAGTACTTC. It encodes CAWEHRDRGYEQYF.

V and J are TRBV15 and TRBJ1-2, with TRBD1 matching 7 bases. V gave up 5 bases and J gave up 5 bases; unmatched junction bases: 8. Per germline, CDR1 LNHNV and CDR2 YYDKDF (reference sequence). The CDR3 sequence is 14 residues long. CDR3 residues: CATSGPDRQYGYTF. The CDR3 DNA follows: TGTGCCACCAGCGGCCCGGACAGGCAATATGGCTACACCTTC. Drawing the rest from reference TRBV15 and TRBJ1-2, the complete variable domain is DAMVIQNPRYQVTQFGKPVTLSCSQTLNHNVMYWYQQKSSQAPKLLFHYYDKDFNNEADTPDNFQSRRPNTSFCFLDIRSPGLGDTAMYLCATSGPDRQYGYTFGSGTRLTVV.

The chain joins TRBV6-1 to TRBJ2-3; 9 nucleotides line up with TRBD2. Germline V gene lookup returns CDR1 MNHNS and CDR2 SASEGT. CDR3 size: 14 residues. With 4 bases clipped from V and 2 bases from J, the junction kept 1 base outside the gene matches. The CDR3 DNA reads as TGTGCCAGCAGTGGGACTAGCGCCACAGATACGCAGTATTTT. Protein product: CASSGTSATDTQYF.

The chain carries TRBV5-6 and TRBJ2-5, with 7 bases aligning to TRBD2. CDR3 length: 15 residues. From germline, CDR1 is SGHDT and CDR2 YYEEEE. After removal of 4 bases from V and 2 bases from J, the junction contained 8 bases not matched to a gene. The CDR3 DNA follows: TGTGCCAGCAGCGCCGGAGACGGGGGGCAAGAGACCCAGTACTTC. This sequence encodes CASSAGDGGQETQYF.

The chain uses TRBV27 and TRBJ2-5, with 8 bases that match TRBD2. V lost 5 bases to trimming and J lost 6 bases; unmatched junction nucleotides: 20. Germline assignment: CDR1 MNHEY and CDR2 SMNVEV (reference sequence). The CDR3 has 18 amino acids. The CDR3 here is CASSPTFGPSGSVKTQYF. Here the CDR3 DNA reads TGTGCCAGCAGTCCTACCTTCGGCCCGAGCGGGAGCGTAAAGACCCAGTACTTC.

The chain carries TRBV7-9 and TRBJ1-2; D unresolved. Germline V gives CDR1 SEHNR, CDR2 FQNEAQ (reference sequence). The CDR3 loop spans 16 amino acids. Trimming cost V 1 base and J 6 bases, with 18 bases left between them. The CDR3 sequence: CASSLVMRGGFDGYTF. CDR3 DNA sequence: TGTGCCAGCAGCTTAGTTATGCGGGGTGGTTTTGATGGCTACACCTTC.

The rearrangement links TRBV27 to TRBJ2-1; 7 bases agree with TRBD2. J was trimmed by 5 bases and V by 2 bases; bases with no gene match: 3. The CDR3 length is 14 residues. CDR1 and CDR2 (germline): MNHEY, SMNVEV (reference sequence). The DNA for the CDR3 is TGTGCCAGCAGTTTAGGCGGGAGCCACAATGAGCAGTTCTTC. Amino acid sequence: CASSLGGSHNEQFF.

The chain recombines TRBV4-2 with TRBJ2-7; 10 bases line up with TRBD1. V trimming: 6 bases; J trimming: 6 bases; junction bases outside the gene matches: 8. The CDR3 has 14 amino acids. Germline V gives CDR1 LGHNA, CDR2 YNFKEQ. CDR3 coding DNA: TGTGCCAGCAGTTACTTGGGGACAGGGGTCGAGCAGTACTTC. Translation: CASSYLGTGVEQYF.

This rearrangement joins TRBV28 to TRBJ1-2; D is uncertain. This CDR3 spans 12 amino acids. V was cut by 2 bases and J by 0 bases, with 1 base left in between. CDR1 and CDR2 (germline): MDHEN, SYDVKM. CDR3 nucleotides: TGTGCCAGCAGTTTAGCTAACTATGGCTACACCTTC. It translates to CASSLANYGYTF.

The CDR3 region has the DNA TGTGCCAGCAGTGAGACTAGCGGGAGGTTTAATGAGCAGTTCTTC. This codes for CASSETSGRFNEQFF. V is TRBV6-4 and J is TRBJ2-1; 13 bases align to TRBD2. The J segment lost 7 bases and the V segment lost 3 bases, leaving 3 bases of the junction unmatched. CDR1 and CDR2 from the germline V gene are MRHNA and SNTAGT. This CDR3 spans 15 amino acids.

The CDR3 coding sequence is TGTGCCAGTAGTGTGTCGGGGAAAAAACTGTTTTTT. The encoded protein is CASSVSGKKLFF. The chain has TRBV19 and TRBJ1-4; D remains unclear. V lost 5 bases, J lost 9 bases, and 10 bases lay in between. The germline V gene encodes CDR1 LNHDA and CDR2 SQIVND (reference sequence). The CDR3 is 12 residues long. The complete variable domain, with remaining parts taken from reference TRBV19 and TRBJ1-4, reads DGGITQSPKYLFRKEGQNVTLSCEQNLNHDAMYWYRQDPGQGLRLIYYSQIVNDFQKGDIAEGYSVSREKKESFPLTVTSAQKNPTAFYLCASSVSGKKLFFGSGTQLSVL.

Remarks on this clone: A read error may be the cause here, since a much bigger clone is one base away. The CDR3 here is CASSSLAGGAYNEQFF. CDR3 DNA: TGCGCCAGCAGCTCACTAGCGGGGGGGGCCTACAATGAGCAGTTCTTC. The gene calls are TRBV5-1 and TRBJ2-1; 13 nucleotides agree with TRBD2. The CDR3 totals 16 residues. V shed 3 bases, J shed 2 bases, and the junction held 2 bases outside the gene matches. Germline CDR1 and CDR2: SGHRS and YFSETQ.

This chain links TRBV4-1 with TRBJ1-1; weak D call: TRBD1 (5 bases). Trimming removed 1 base from V and 4 bases from J, with 10 bases in between. Germline CDR1 MGHRA, CDR2 YSYEKL. CDR3 length equals 14 residues. The CDR3 sequence is CASSQGRGGTEAFF. The DNA for the CDR3 is TGCGCCAGCAGCCAAGGTAGGGGAGGCACTGAAGCTTTCTTT.

V gene TRBV7-6 combines with J gene TRBJ2-5; 12 nucleotides align to TRBD2. CDR3 length equals 17 residues. Germline V CDR1 and CDR2: SGHVS, FNYEAQ. V gave up 6 bases and J gave up 5 bases; unmatched junction bases: 13. As DNA, the CDR3 is TGTGCCAGCAGGTTACTAGCGGGAGGCCCTGGGGATGAGACCCAGTACTTC. Protein sequence: CASRLLAGGPGDETQYF.

This clone was counted at least ten times. The chain combines TRBV25-1 with TRBJ2-1; tentatively, D is TRBD1 (6 bases). The germline V gene has CDR1 MGHDK and CDR2 SYGVNS. This CDR3 has 15 amino acids. Trimming took off 4 bases at V and 0 bases at J, with 10 bases between the two ends. The CDR3 region has the DNA TGTGCCAGCAGTGGAACAGGGTTCTCCTACAATGAGCAGTTCTTC. Protein product: CASSGTGFSYNEQFF.

This chain joins TRBV27 and TRBJ2-1; 8 bases line up with TRBD1. The germline V gene encodes CDR1 MNHEY and CDR2 SMNVEV (reference sequence). V shed 3 bases and J 9 bases; nucleotides not matched to a gene: 13. The CDR3 spans 16 residues. DNA of the CDR3: TGTGCCAGCAGTTTCATCCCCAGGGGGCCCGGTGGTGAGCAGTTCTTC. It encodes CASSFIPRGPGGEQFF.

Only a few counts were recorded for this clone. The V gene is TRBV10-3, the J gene TRBJ2-3; 8 bases are shared with TRBD2. Germline V gives CDR1 ENHRY, CDR2 SYGVKD. CDR3 length equals 19 residues. The junction had 14 bases not matched to a gene; V was cut back by 2 bases and J by 1 base. CDR3 coding DNA: TGTGCCATCAGTGAGCCACAAATAGCGGGGCGGGCGGGCACAGATACGCAGTATTTT. Its protein product is CAISEPQIAGRAGTDTQYF.

The chain is built from TRBV7-6 and TRBJ2-7; D unresolved. The CDR3 is made up of 13 amino acids. Germline values: CDR1 SGHVS, CDR2 FNYEAQ. Between the trimmed V and J ends, which lost 4 bases and 5 bases, there was a span of 12 bases. The CDR3 loop reads CASSSAWGNEQYF. The CDR3 DNA reads TGTGCCAGCAGCTCGGCTTGGGGAAACGAGCAGTACTTC.

V gene TRBV5-1 combines with J gene TRBJ2-5; 9 bases agree with TRBD1. The J call is in doubt because the DNA end fits TRBJ2-7 better. CDR1 and CDR2 from the germline V gene are SGHRS and YFSETQ. The CDR3 runs 16 residues. The CDR3 here is CASSLSFGTGYYEQYF. CDR3 bases: TGCGCCAGCAGCTTGTCATTTGGGACAGGGTATTACGAGCAGTACTTC.

The J gene is TRBJ1-2, the V gene TRBV4-2; 11 nucleotides line up with TRBD1. This CDR3 region has 16 residues. V shed 2 bases and J 4 bases; nucleotides not matched to a gene: 6. Germline lookup yields CDR1 LGHNA and CDR2 YNFKEQ. CDR3 DNA sequence: TGTGCCAGCAGCCAAAAAACCGGGACAGGGGGCTATGGCTACACCTTC. This encodes CASSQKTGTGGYGYTF.

The chain joins TRBV14 to TRBJ1-1; 9 bases align to TRBD1. Germline trimming cut 4 bases from V and 5 bases from J; bases unmatched to any gene: 8. Germline V lookup: CDR1 SGHDN, CDR2 FVKESK. The CDR3 runs to 15 residues. DNA of the CDR3: TGTGCCAGCAGCCCACTACAGGGGGCATGGACTGAAGCTTTCTTT. Protein: CASSPLQGAWTEAFF.

The chain has TRBV7-7 and TRBJ2-5; TRBD1 might be the D (7 bases). The length of the CDR3 is 14 residues. The germline CDR1 and CDR2 sequences are SSHAT and FNYEAQ (reference sequence). V was shortened by 5 bases and J by 3 bases, with 13 bases between the two germline ends. CDR3 in DNA: TGTGCCAGCAGCCCGAGCAGGGGGGAAGAGACCCAGTACTTC. Protein: CASSPSRGEETQYF.